Listed below are T cell receptor beta chains from one sample, sequenced in a study of T cell responses to AZD1222 COVID-19 vaccine. Measured with immunoSEQ multiplex PCR; TCRdb has only the in-frame clones, and not every one. Among fewer than 90,000 clones, 88% were seen once, and the ten largest hold about 11%. This material consisted of peripheral blood, taken on day 0 of AZD1222 vaccination. These receptor sequences come from an adult in good health. Each CDR3 is given with its conserved first and last residue. Each record gives: V gene, D gene, clone size, J gene, CDR3 protein, CDR3 DNA. D genes are given only for firm matches. Size values are once, few and many counts, or a class for expanded clones, and some rows have none.

V gene: TRBV5-5; D gene: TRBD2; clone size: .; J gene: TRBJ2-5; CDR3 protein: CARPRSGSRETQYF; CDR3 DNA: TGTGCCCGCCCCCGCAGCGGGAGCCGGGAGACCCAGTACTTC
V gene: TRBV5-8; D gene: .; clone size: .; J gene: TRBJ1-5; CDR3 protein: CASSLGTTLVNQPQHF; CDR3 DNA: TGTGCCAGCAGCTTGGGGACCACCCTGGTGAATCAGCCCCAGCATTTT
V gene: TRBV5-1; D gene: .; clone size: .; J gene: TRBJ2-3; CDR3 protein: CASSSRAGQTNADTQYF; CDR3 DNA: TGCGCCAGCAGCTCCCGCGCGGGACAGACGAACGCAGATACGCAGTATTTT
V gene: TRBV4-1; D gene: .; clone size: .; J gene: TRBJ1-5; CDR3 protein: CASSQVWEGSNQPQHF; CDR3 DNA: TGCGCCAGCAGCCAAGTGTGGGAAGGAAGCAATCAGCCCCAGCATTTT
V gene: TRBV18; D gene: TRBD2; clone size: .; J gene: TRBJ2-3; CDR3 protein: CASSPQLAGADTQYF; CDR3 DNA: TGTGCCAGCTCACCACAACTAGCGGGAGCAGATACGCAGTATTTT
V gene: TRBV6-6; D gene: TRBD2; clone size: .; J gene: TRBJ2-3; CDR3 protein: CASSLPPRSGGTDTQYF; CDR3 DNA: TGTGCCAGCAGTCTCCCCCCACGGAGCGGGGGCACAGATACGCAGTATTTT
V gene: TRBV2; D gene: .; clone size: .; J gene: TRBJ2-3; CDR3 protein: CASSWDPSPGTDTQYF; CDR3 DNA: TGTGCCAGCAGTTGGGATCCATCCCCCGGCACAGATACGCAGTATTTT
V gene: TRBV10-1; D gene: .; clone size: .; J gene: TRBJ2-3; CDR3 protein: CASSESVGPEDTQYF; CDR3 DNA: TGCGCCAGCAGTGAGTCGGTTGGGCCGGAGGATACGCAGTATTTT
V gene: TRBV4-1; D gene: .; clone size: .; J gene: TRBJ2-7; CDR3 protein: CASSQSQGRYEQYF; CDR3 DNA: TGCGCCAGCAGCCAGTCACAGGGAAGGTACGAGCAGTACTTC
V gene: TRBV15; D gene: .; clone size: .; J gene: TRBJ1-4; CDR3 protein: CATSRDLGARIHNEKLFF; CDR3 DNA: TGTGCCACCAGCAGAGATTTGGGGGCCCGGATACACAATGAAAAACTGTTTTTT
V gene: TRBV6-5; D gene: .; clone size: .; J gene: TRBJ1-3; CDR3 protein: CASRAGYGNTIYF; CDR3 DNA: TGTGCCAGCAGAGCAGGGTATGGAAACACCATATATTTT
V gene: TRBV19; D gene: TRBD1; clone size: .; J gene: TRBJ2-7; CDR3 protein: CASSIQDREPTF; CDR3 DNA: TGTGCCAGTAGTATACAAGACAGGGAACCTACCTTC
V gene: TRBV3-1/TRBV3-2; D gene: TRBD1; clone size: .; J gene: TRBJ2-3; CDR3 protein: CASSPRRGRPTTDTQYF; CDR3 DNA: TGTGCCAGCAGCCCCCGAAGGGGGCGCCCTACCACAGATACGCAGTATTTT
V gene: TRBV28; D gene: .; clone size: once; J gene: TRBJ1-5; CDR3 protein: CASSNSGYSNQPQHF; CDR3 DNA: TGTGCCAGCAGCAACAGCGGGTATAGCAATCAGCCCCAGCATTTT
V gene: TRBV2; D gene: TRBD1; clone size: .; J gene: TRBJ1-2; CDR3 protein: CASSAARDRAGYTF; CDR3 DNA: TGTGCCAGCAGCGCTGCCCGGGACAGGGCTGGCTACACCTTC
V gene: TRBV19; D gene: .; clone size: .; J gene: TRBJ2-7; CDR3 protein: CASGNIRSYEQYF; CDR3 DNA: TGTGCCAGTGGAAACATACGCTCCTACGAGCAGTACTTC
V gene: TRBV20-1; D gene: .; clone size: .; J gene: TRBJ1-5; CDR3 protein: CSARGEGNQHF; CDR3 DNA: TGCAGTGCTAGGGGGGAGGGTAACCAGCATTTT
V gene: TRBV3-1/TRBV3-2; D gene: TRBD1; clone size: .; J gene: TRBJ2-2; CDR3 protein: CASSPRTGGTGELFF; CDR3 DNA: TGTGCCAGCAGCCCCAGGACAGGGGGCACCGGGGAGCTGTTTTTT
V gene: TRBV7-2; D gene: .; clone size: .; J gene: TRBJ2-5; CDR3 protein: CASSVDAGQETQYF; CDR3 DNA: TGTGCCAGCAGCGTGGATGCGGGACAAGAGACCCAGTACTTC
V gene: TRBV6-2/TRBV6-3; D gene: TRBD2; clone size: once; J gene: TRBJ2-1; CDR3 protein: CASSTGSGRGSNEQFF; CDR3 DNA: TGTGCCAGCAGTACTGGGAGCGGGAGGGGGTCCAATGAGCAGTTCTTC
V gene: TRBV7-8; D gene: TRBD1; clone size: .; J gene: TRBJ1-3; CDR3 protein: CASSLASGGGNTIYF; CDR3 DNA: TGTGCCAGCAGCTTAGCATCAGGGGGAGGAAACACCATATATTTT
V gene: TRBV6-5; D gene: TRBD1; clone size: .; J gene: TRBJ2-7; CDR3 protein: CASSYSTGGYEQYF; CDR3 DNA: TGTGCCAGCAGTTACTCAACAGGGGGCTACGAGCAGTACTTC
V gene: TRBV7-9; D gene: .; clone size: .; J gene: TRBJ1-1; CDR3 protein: CASSLEQGTEAFF; CDR3 DNA: TGTGCCAGCAGCTTAGAACAGGGCACTGAAGCTTTCTTT
V gene: TRBV19; D gene: TRBD2; clone size: .; J gene: TRBJ2-1; CDR3 protein: CASRSGGAHEQFF; CDR3 DNA: TGTGCCAGTAGAAGCGGGGGGGCCCATGAGCAGTTCTTC
V gene: TRBV18; D gene: TRBD2; clone size: few; J gene: TRBJ2-1; CDR3 protein: CASSPRAGGHNEQFF; CDR3 DNA: TGTGCCAGCTCACCAAGAGCGGGAGGACACAATGAGCAGTTCTTC
V gene: TRBV25-1; D gene: .; clone size: .; J gene: TRBJ2-7; CDR3 protein: CASSLAVGFSYEQYF; CDR3 DNA: TGTGCCAGCAGTTTAGCGGTGGGCTTCTCCTACGAGCAGTACTTC
V gene: TRBV28; D gene: .; clone size: .; J gene: TRBJ1-5; CDR3 protein: CASSSRPQPQHF; CDR3 DNA: TGTGCCAGCAGTTCGAGACCTCAGCCCCAGCATTTT
V gene: TRBV5-6; D gene: .; clone size: .; J gene: TRBJ2-7; CDR3 protein: CASSLTRQRRQYF; CDR3 DNA: TGTGCCAGCAGCTTGACACGACAGCGACGGCAGTACTTC
V gene: TRBV5-1; D gene: .; clone size: .; J gene: TRBJ2-2; CDR3 protein: CASGGAQGNTGELFF; CDR3 DNA: TGCGCCAGCGGAGGAGCGCAGGGTAACACCGGGGAGCTGTTTTTT
V gene: TRBV6-5; D gene: .; clone size: .; J gene: TRBJ2-1; CDR3 protein: CASSYGPVSSYNEQFF; CDR3 DNA: TGTGCCAGCAGTTATGGACCAGTCAGCTCCTACAATGAGCAGTTCTTC
V gene: TRBV27; D gene: .; clone size: once; J gene: TRBJ1-1; CDR3 protein: CASSLFSTAQNTEAFF; CDR3 DNA: TGTGCCAGCAGTTTATTTTCAACAGCTCAGAACACTGAAGCTTTCTTT
V gene: TRBV7-9; D gene: .; clone size: .; J gene: TRBJ2-7; CDR3 protein: CASSLDSRGPYEQYF; CDR3 DNA: TGTGCCAGCAGCCTCGACTCAAGGGGCCCCTACGAGCAGTACTTC
V gene: TRBV6-6; D gene: .; clone size: .; J gene: TRBJ1-6; CDR3 protein: CASSEPGASPLHF; CDR3 DNA: TGTGCCAGCAGCGAACCGGGTGCCTCACCCCTCCACTTT
V gene: TRBV3-1/TRBV3-2; D gene: TRBD2; clone size: .; J gene: TRBJ2-3; CDR3 protein: CASSQVSGGATDTQYF; CDR3 DNA: TGTGCCAGCAGCCAAGTGAGCGGGGGGGCTACAGATACGCAGTATTTT
V gene: TRBV18; D gene: .; clone size: .; J gene: TRBJ2-3; CDR3 protein: CASSDGGQTDTQYF; CDR3 DNA: TGTGCCAGCTCTGACGGGGGGCAGACAGATACGCAGTATTTT
V gene: TRBV19; D gene: .; clone size: .; J gene: TRBJ2-1; CDR3 protein: CASSATSQPYNEQFF; CDR3 DNA: TGTGCCAGTAGCGCTACTAGTCAGCCCTACAATGAGCAGTTCTTC
V gene: TRBV27; D gene: TRBD2; clone size: .; J gene: TRBJ2-1; CDR3 protein: CASSLSAGGPGEQFF; CDR3 DNA: TGTGCCAGCAGTTTATCTGCGGGAGGGCCGGGGGAGCAGTTCTTC
V gene: TRBV3-1/TRBV3-2; D gene: .; clone size: .; J gene: TRBJ2-5; CDR3 protein: CASSLNRGETQYF; CDR3 DNA: TGTGCCAGCAGCTTAAACCGGGGGGAGACCCAGTACTTC
V gene: TRBV13; D gene: .; clone size: .; J gene: TRBJ1-5; CDR3 protein: CASSLAWTGNQPQHF; CDR3 DNA: TGTGCCAGCAGCTTAGCTTGGACGGGGAATCAGCCCCAGCATTTT
V gene: TRBV5-1; D gene: .; clone size: .; J gene: TRBJ1-1; CDR3 protein: CASSLTADEAFF; CDR3 DNA: TGCGCCAGCAGCTTGACGGCGGATGAAGCTTTCTTT
V gene: TRBV7-9; D gene: .; clone size: .; J gene: TRBJ1-2; CDR3 protein: CASSLYQDALYGYTF; CDR3 DNA: TGTGCCAGCAGCTTATATCAGGATGCCCTCTATGGCTACACCTTC
V gene: TRBV20-1; D gene: .; clone size: once; J gene: TRBJ2-7; CDR3 protein: CSAPRDYEQYF; CDR3 DNA: TGCAGTGCACCCCGGGATTACGAGCAGTACTTC
V gene: TRBV5-5; D gene: TRBD1; clone size: .; J gene: TRBJ1-2; CDR3 protein: CASSPGLDRGYGYTF; CDR3 DNA: TGTGCCAGCAGCCCCGGGCTGGACAGGGGGTATGGCTACACCTTC
V gene: TRBV6-5; D gene: .; clone size: .; J gene: TRBJ1-1; CDR3 protein: CASSYSRQGSLTEAFF; CDR3 DNA: TGTGCCAGCAGTTACTCGCGGCAGGGGTCGTTGACTGAAGCTTTCTTT
V gene: TRBV6-5; D gene: .; clone size: .; J gene: TRBJ2-2; CDR3 protein: CASRWYTGELFF; CDR3 DNA: TGTGCCAGCAGGTGGTACACCGGGGAGCTGTTTTTT
V gene: TRBV14; D gene: .; clone size: .; J gene: TRBJ2-5; CDR3 protein: CASSQGAERTQYF; CDR3 DNA: TGTGCCAGCAGCCAAGGTGCGGAACGGACCCAGTACTTC
V gene: TRBV18; D gene: .; clone size: .; J gene: TRBJ2-6; CDR3 protein: CASSPRVTSGANVLTF; CDR3 DNA: TGTGCCAGCTCACCACGGGTGACCTCTGGGGCCAACGTCCTGACTTTC
V gene: TRBV19; D gene: .; clone size: .; J gene: TRBJ1-6; CDR3 protein: CASSSRDNSPLHF; CDR3 DNA: TGTGCCAGTAGTTCGCGGGATAATTCACCCCTCCACTTT
V gene: TRBV19; D gene: TRBD1; clone size: once; J gene: TRBJ1-3; CDR3 protein: CASTYDRVTGNTIYF; CDR3 DNA: TGTGCCAGTACCTACGACAGGGTTACTGGAAACACCATATATTTT
V gene: TRBV30; D gene: TRBD1; clone size: once; J gene: TRBJ2-1; CDR3 protein: CAGGQGRGGEQFF; CDR3 DNA: TGTGCCGGAGGACAGGGGAGGGGAGGTGAGCAGTTCTTC
V gene: TRBV5-1; D gene: .; clone size: .; J gene: TRBJ2-7; CDR3 protein: CASSLGQDSYEQYF; CDR3 DNA: TGCGCCAGCAGCCTGGGACAAGACTCCTACGAGCAGTACTTC
V gene: TRBV28; D gene: TRBD1; clone size: .; J gene: TRBJ1-2; CDR3 protein: CASSSSDRGRGGYTF; CDR3 DNA: TGTGCCAGCAGCTCTTCGGACAGGGGAAGGGGCGGCTACACCTTC
V gene: TRBV19; D gene: .; clone size: few; J gene: TRBJ1-5; CDR3 protein: CASISGVEGQPQHF; CDR3 DNA: TGTGCCAGTATATCGGGGGTCGAAGGACAGCCCCAGCATTTT
V gene: TRBV6-5; D gene: TRBD2; clone size: .; J gene: TRBJ2-7; CDR3 protein: CASSIPGAGVSEQYF; CDR3 DNA: TGTGCCAGCAGTATCCCGGGCGCGGGAGTTTCAGAGCAGTACTTC
V gene: TRBV28; D gene: .; clone size: .; J gene: TRBJ1-1; CDR3 protein: CASSPAVYTEAFF; CDR3 DNA: TGTGCCAGCAGTCCCGCGGTTTACACTGAAGCTTTCTTT
V gene: TRBV19; D gene: TRBD1; clone size: .; J gene: TRBJ1-4; CDR3 protein: CASSQGQGNEKLFF; CDR3 DNA: TGTGCCAGTAGCCAGGGACAGGGGAATGAAAAACTGTTTTTT
V gene: TRBV4-1; D gene: .; clone size: .; J gene: TRBJ2-3; CDR3 protein: CASSQGAGHKDTQYF; CDR3 DNA: TGCGCCAGCAGCCAAGGGGCAGGGCACAAGGATACGCAGTATTTT
V gene: TRBV29-1; D gene: TRBD1; clone size: .; J gene: TRBJ1-2; CDR3 protein: CSVGQGADYGYTF; CDR3 DNA: TGCAGCGTTGGCCAGGGGGCGGACTATGGCTACACCTTC
V gene: TRBV5-4; D gene: .; clone size: .; J gene: TRBJ2-1; CDR3 protein: CASSLGGLGSDEQFF; CDR3 DNA: TGTGCCAGCAGCTTGGGGGGGCTAGGTTCGGATGAGCAGTTCTTC
V gene: TRBV12-3/TRBV12-4; D gene: .; clone size: .; J gene: TRBJ1-5; CDR3 protein: CASAAAENQPQHF; CDR3 DNA: TGTGCCAGCGCCGCGGCAGAAAATCAGCCCCAGCATTTT